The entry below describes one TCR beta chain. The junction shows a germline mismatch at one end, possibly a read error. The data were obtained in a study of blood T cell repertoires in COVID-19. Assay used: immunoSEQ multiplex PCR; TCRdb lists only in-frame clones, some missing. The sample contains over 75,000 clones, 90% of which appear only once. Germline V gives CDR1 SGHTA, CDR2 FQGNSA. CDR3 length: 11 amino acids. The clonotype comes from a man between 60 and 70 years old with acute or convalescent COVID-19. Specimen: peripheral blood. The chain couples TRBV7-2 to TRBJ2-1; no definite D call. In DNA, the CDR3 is TGTGCCAGCAGGGCCGAGATGGGCTGGGTCTTC. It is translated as CASRAEMGWVF.